One and the same sample provided the 23 T cell receptor beta chains below, sequenced in a study of shared clonotypes between healthy human individuals. Using immunoSEQ multiplex PCR, the repertoire was profiled, and TCRdb retains in-frame clones only, with some absent. The table includes roughly 760,000 clones, less than 85% detected once. Sequencing was done on a sample of memory CD4+ T cells sorted from blood. Subset noted: CD45RA-negative fraction. The receptors were gathered from a woman aged 25-40 years in good health.

J is TRBJ2-7 and V is TRBV5-1; D uncertain. The CDR3 spans 14 residues. Germline V gives CDR1 SGHRS, CDR2 YFSETQ. Trimming left V 2 bases short and J 1 base short, with 10 bases between. CDR3 protein: CASSFRQESYEQYF. The CDR3 bases are TGCGCCAGCAGCTTTAGGCAGGAGTCCTACGAGCAGTACTTC.

V usage is TRBV16 and J usage is TRBJ1-1, with TRBD1 matching 7 bases. The germline V gene has CDR1 KGHSY and CDR2 FQNENV. Trimming took 4 bases from V and 2 from J; bases not matched to a gene: 4. This CDR3 region has 14 residues. The DNA for the CDR3 is TGTGCCAGCAGCCTAAACAGGGGAAACACTGAAGCTTTCTTT. Translation gives CASSLNRGNTEAFF.

The rearrangement joins TRBV6-5 to TRBJ2-3; 7 bases match TRBD1. This CDR3 comprises 16 residues. V shed 2 bases and J 1 base; nucleotides not matched to a gene: 6. In germline, CDR1 is MNHEY, CDR2 SVGAGI. CDR3 coding DNA: TGTGCCAGCAGTTACAATACAGGGGTCGGCACAGATACGCAGTATTTT. As protein: CASSYNTGVGTDTQYF.

This clone has only a few counts. The chain couples TRBV2 to TRBJ2-7, with 11 bases lining up with TRBD1. This CDR3 region has 15 residues. The germline V gene encodes CDR1 SNHLY and CDR2 FYNNEI. V was clipped by 6 bases and J by 5 bases; unmatched bases: 9. In DNA, the CDR3 is TGTGCCAGCAGACCGGGACAGGGGGTGAGGAACGAGCAGTACTTC. Protein sequence: CASRPGQGVRNEQYF.

The CDR3 region has the DNA TGCGCCAGCTGCGAGGGTCCCACTAATGAAAAACTGTTTTTT. Translated: CASCEGPTNEKLFF. The J gene is TRBJ1-4, the V gene TRBV5-1; the D is unclear. The germline V gene encodes CDR1 SGHRS and CDR2 YFSETQ. The V end lost 7 bases, the J end lost 2 bases, and 12 bases lay between the germline ends. CDR3 length equals 14 residues. The whole variable domain, remainder taken from reference TRBV5-1 and TRBJ1-4, is KAGVTQTPRYLIKTRGQQVTLSCSPISGHRSVSWYQQTPGQGLQFLFEYFSETQRNKGNFPGRFSGRQFSNSRSEMNVSTLELGDSALYLCASCEGPTNEKLFFGSGTQLSVL.

This clone was found once. This same CDR3 is encoded by further DNA sequences in the sample. V is TRBV4-1 and J is TRBJ2-1, with 7 bases that match TRBD2. The CDR3 is 16 amino acids. V lost 0 bases and J lost 0; bases outside the gene matches: 2. From germline, CDR1 is MGHRA and CDR2 YSYEKL. For the CDR3, the DNA is TGCGCCAGCAGCCAAGAGGGGGGGAGCTCCTACAATGAGCAGTTCTTC. Residues: CASSQEGGSSYNEQFF.

V is TRBV5-1 and J is TRBJ1-5, with 9 bases matching TRBD1. J gave up 0 bases and V 2 bases, and 6 bases lay outside the gene matches. This CDR3 has 17 amino acids. Per the germline V gene, CDR1 is SGHRS and CDR2 is YFSETQ. The CDR3 loop reads CASSFLQGADSNQPQHF. The CDR3 DNA sequence: TGCGCCAGCAGCTTCTTACAGGGGGCTGATAGCAATCAGCCCCAGCATTTT. Variable domain in full (rest from reference TRBV5-1 and TRBJ1-5): KAGVTQTPRYLIKTRGQQVTLSCSPISGHRSVSWYQQTPGQGLQFLFEYFSETQRNKGNFPGRFSGRQFSNSRSEMNVSTLELGDSALYLCASSFLQGADSNQPQHFGDGTRLSIL.

This CDR3 reads CASSIGEAYGYTF. In DNA form, the CDR3 reads TGTGCCAGCAGCATAGGGGAGGCCTATGGCTACACCTTC. The chain combines TRBV7-9 with TRBJ1-2, with a tentative D call TRBD1 (5 bases). Germline-derived CDR1 and CDR2 are SEHNR and FQNEAQ (reference sequence). V was trimmed by 5 bases and J by 4 bases, leaving 11 bases between them. This CDR3 spans 13 amino acids.

The rearrangement links TRBV19 to TRBJ1-6; 10 positions match TRBD1. The CDR3 totals 14 residues. Germline V gene sequence: CDR1 LNHDA, CDR2 SQIVND (reference sequence). J was trimmed by 8 bases and V by 3 bases; bases with no gene match: 1. The CDR3 coding sequence is TGTGCCAGTAGTATCGGGACAGGGGATTCACCCCTCCACTTT. This sequence encodes CASSIGTGDSPLHF.

The DNA for the CDR3 is TGTGCCACCAGCAGAGATTATTCATTGGGTCAGAACACTGAAGCTTTCTTT. Translation gives CATSRDYSLGQNTEAFF. V usage is TRBV15 and J usage is TRBJ1-1, with D unresolved. CDR3 size: 17 residues. The V and J ends lost 0 bases and 1 base respectively, with 15 bases between them. Looked up from germline, CDR1 is LNHNV and CDR2 is YYDKDF (reference sequence).

The genes are TRBV27 and TRBJ2-7; D possibly corresponds to TRBD1 (5 bases). CDR1 and CDR2 from the germline V gene are MNHEY and SMNVEV (reference sequence). This CDR3 has 12 amino acids. Trimming took 3 bases from V and 7 from J, leaving 10 bases between them. The CDR3: CASSFLQGEQYF. In DNA, the CDR3 is TGTGCCAGCAGTTTCCTCCAGGGAGAGCAGTACTTC.

The chain has TRBV28 and TRBJ1-5; tentatively, D is TRBD1 (6 bases). Trimming shortened V by 7 bases and J by 4 bases, and 17 bases separated the two germline ends. Germline assignment: CDR1 MDHEN and CDR2 SYDVKM. The CDR3 contains 15 residues. As DNA, the CDR3 is TGTGCCAGCAAACAAAACAGGGCTGGTAATCAGCCCCAGCATTTT. This encodes CASKQNRAGNQPQHF.

This clone has just a few counts. This chain connects TRBV2 to TRBJ2-1, with D possibly being TRBD2 (5 bases). V shed 4 bases and J shed 8 bases, with 9 bases lying between them. The CDR3 has 12 residues. The germline CDR1 and CDR2 sequences are SNHLY and FYNNEI. CDR3 DNA: TGTGCCAGCAGTGGTTCTAGCTATGAGCAGTTCTTC. This translates into CASSGSSYEQFF.

This clone was seen repeatedly, ten times or more. V is TRBV6-4 and J is TRBJ1-2, with 8 bases lining up with TRBD1. Looked up from germline, CDR1 is MRHNA and CDR2 is SNTAGT. The length of the CDR3 is 14 residues. The V and J ends lost 6 bases and 6 bases, in that order; junction bases with no gene match: 9. The CDR3 region has the DNA TGTGCCAGCAGGGAGGGACAGGAAACCAATGGCTACACCTTC. Translated, it gives CASREGQETNGYTF.

The V and J genes are TRBV28 and TRBJ2-7; TRBD1 matches 9 bases. This CDR3 contains 13 residues. Germline CDR1 MDHEN, CDR2 SYDVKM. Losses at the gene ends were 6 bases for V and 11 bases for J; bases not matched to a gene: 11. As DNA, the CDR3 is TGTGCCAGCAGCAGTACCAAGGGACAGGGCGAGTACTTC. This codes for CASSSTKGQGEYF.

This chain connects TRBV7-2 to TRBJ2-5; 10 nucleotides match TRBD2. Trimming cost V 2 bases and J 7 bases; bases outside gene matches: 7. This CDR3 has 15 amino acids. Germline CDR1 and CDR2: SGHTA and FQGNSA. CDR3 region: CASSLTLAGVGTQYF. Written as DNA, the CDR3 is TGTGCCAGCAGCTTAACCCTAGCGGGAGTGGGGACCCAGTACTTC.

This clone was observed a few times. The chain employs TRBV5-1 and TRBJ1-1; D ambiguous. The CDR3 is made up of 14 amino acids. V lost 4 bases to trimming and J lost 2 bases, with 12 bases between them. CDR1 is SGHRS, CDR2 YFSETQ, per germline. Here the CDR3 reads CASSPKGGNTEAFF. DNA for the CDR3: TGCGCCAGCAGCCCAAAGGGAGGTAACACTGAAGCTTTCTTT.

The chain joins TRBV6-1 to TRBJ1-2; 7 bases map to TRBD1. This CDR3 has 13 residues. V lost 7 bases to trimming and J lost 8 bases; unmatched junction nucleotides: 10. The germline V gene has CDR1 MNHNS and CDR2 SASEGT. The CDR3 DNA reads as TGTGCCAGCACCACAGGGGCGGGTGGGGGCTACACCTTC. This encodes CASTTGAGGGYTF.

This clone was seen only once. Written as DNA, the CDR3 is TGTGCCAGCAGGGGCGTGGGGGTCACAGTGGATACGCAGTATTTT. Translating it yields CASRGVGVTVDTQYF. The chain combines TRBV28 with TRBJ2-3; the D call may be TRBD1 or TRBD2 (5 bases each). Deletions cut 6 bases from V and 6 bases from J, with 19 bases between. This CDR3 has 15 residues. Germline V gives CDR1 MDHEN, CDR2 SYDVKM.

The chain joins TRBV18 to TRBJ1-3, with TRBD1 matching 9 bases. The CDR3 runs 15 residues. Trimming at V came to 6 bases and at J to 2 bases, leaving 5 bases not matched to a gene. CDR1 KGHSH and CDR2 LQKENI come from the germline V gene. CDR3 in DNA: TGTGCCAGCTCGCAACAGGGGGCAACTGGAAACACCATATATTTT. Its translation: CASSQQGATGNTIYF.

The gene calls are TRBV7-3 and TRBJ2-2, with D hard to call. V lost 3 bases to trimming and J lost 5 bases, with 13 bases between them. Germline CDR1 is SGHTA and CDR2 is FQGTGA. The CDR3 contains 15 residues. This CDR3 is CASSFWGTGTGELFF. The CDR3, as DNA: TGTGCCAGCAGCTTTTGGGGTACCGGAACCGGGGAGCTGTTTTTT.

This chain uses TRBV28 with TRBJ2-3; TRBD2 agrees at 11 bases. Germline CDR1 reads MDHEN; CDR2 reads SYDVKM. V was pared by 4 bases and J by 2 bases, with 11 bases of the junction left unmatched. This CDR3 is 18 amino acids long. The CDR3 protein is CASSYRSGTSGFTDTQYF. In DNA form, the CDR3 reads TGTGCCAGCAGTTATAGGTCCGGGACTAGCGGATTCACAGATACGCAGTATTTT.

The V call is TRBV10-1, the J call TRBJ2-7, with 9 bases aligning to TRBD2. V was pared by 7 bases and J by 5 bases, with 12 bases of the junction left unmatched. CDR1 and CDR2 from the germline V gene are WNHNN and SYGVQD (reference sequence). This CDR3 has 15 residues. The CDR3 here is CASNPLAGERHEQYF. The CDR3 DNA is TGCGCCAGCAACCCTTTAGCGGGAGAGAGGCACGAGCAGTACTTC.